The rows below give T cell receptor beta chains drawn from one sample of a study of cytomegalovirus exposure and HLA in healthy donors. Sequencing used immunoSEQ multiplex PCR; TCRdb keeps in-frame clones, though not all of them. Of around 150,000 clones in the sample, approximately 80% were seen once. The source material was PBMCs. The receptors were gathered from a woman between 18 and 29 years old in good health and CMV-seronegative. Each CDR3 is given with its conserved first and last residue. D genes are given only for firm matches. The size field is filled for only some rows; it gives once, few, many or a size class.

CDR3	DNA	J	D	V	size
CASSVAGELFF	TGTGCCAGCAGTGTAGCCGGGGAGCTGTTTTTT	TRBJ2-2	NA	TRBV2	NA
CAISVEVNYGYTF	TGTGCCATCAGTGTTGAGGTTAACTATGGCTACACCTTC	TRBJ1-2	NA	TRBV10-3	NA
CAWSVDVGRVYEQYF	TGTGCCTGGAGTGTAGACGTTGGCAGGGTCTACGAGCAGTACTTC	TRBJ2-7	NA	TRBV30	once
CATHRVSGANVLTF	TGTGCCACTCACCGGGTATCTGGGGCCAACGTCCTGACTTTC	TRBJ2-6	NA	TRBV10-3	NA
CASSGAMNTEAFF	TGTGCCAGCAGTGGCGCGATGAACACTGAAGCTTTCTTT	TRBJ1-1	NA	TRBV6-1	few
CAISERDRARAAFF	TGTGCCATCAGTGAGCGGGACAGGGCACGCGCAGCTTTCTTT	TRBJ1-1	TRBD1	TRBV10-3	once
CASSSRLTGSLQKAFF	TGTGCCAGTAGTTCCCGATTGACAGGGTCCCTCCAGAAAGCTTTCTTT	TRBJ1-1	TRBD1	TRBV19	NA
CASSFAGTGLTQPQHF	TGTGCCAGCAGTTTCGCCGGGACAGGGTTAACTCAGCCCCAGCATTTT	TRBJ1-5	TRBD1	TRBV28	NA
CAWSRGYNQPQHF	TGTGCCTGGAGTAGGGGCTACAATCAGCCCCAGCATTTT	TRBJ1-5	NA	TRBV30	once
CASSLGTGYAEQYF	TGTGCCAGCAGTTTAGGGACAGGGTATGCCGAGCAGTACTTC	TRBJ2-7	TRBD1	TRBV27	NA
CASSPQTGGAKNEQFF	TGTGCCAGCAGCCCCCAGACAGGGGGCGCGAAGAATGAGCAGTTCTTC	TRBJ2-1	TRBD1	TRBV9	NA
CARLKGKCYGKETQYF	TGTGCCAGACTAAAGGGTAAGTGCTATGGAAAGGAGACCCAGTACTTC	TRBJ2-5	NA	TRBV10-3	NA
CASSGQPYEQYF	TGTGCCAGCAGCGGACAGCCCTACGAGCAGTACTTC	TRBJ2-7	NA	TRBV27	once
CASTPGGNYGYTF	TGTGCCAGCACCCCAGGGGGGAACTATGGCTACACCTTC	TRBJ1-2	TRBD1	TRBV6-5	NA
CASSEALLQWNTEAFF	TGTGCCAGCAGTGAAGCGCTGTTACAGTGGAACACTGAAGCTTTCTTT	TRBJ1-1	NA	TRBV2	NA
CASSVEGFVTEAFF	TGTGCCAGCAGTGTTGAGGGTTTCGTCACTGAAGCTTTCTTT	TRBJ1-1	NA	TRBV2	NA
CASSNRTVYNEQFF	TGCGCCAGCAGCAACCGGACAGTTTACAATGAGCAGTTCTTC	TRBJ2-1	NA	TRBV5-1	NA
CASSDSFLAGGKTGELFF	TGTGCCAGCAGTGACTCGTTCCTAGCGGGGGGCAAAACCGGGGAGCTGTTTTTT	TRBJ2-2	TRBD2	TRBV6-4	NA
CSARPAFESAQYF	TGCAGCGCTCGTCCTGCGTTTGAGTCGGCCCAGTACTTC	TRBJ2-5	NA	TRBV29-1	NA
CASSLASGGARNEQFF	TGTGCCAGCAGCTTAGCTAGCGGGGGGGCGAGGAATGAGCAGTTCTTC	TRBJ2-1	TRBD2	TRBV7-6	NA
CASSLRQGPGNTIYF	TGTGCCAGTAGTTTACGACAGGGCCCTGGAAACACCATATATTTT	TRBJ1-3	TRBD1	TRBV19	NA
CAISEREGVLSNTEAFF	TGTGCCATCAGTGAAAGGGAAGGGGTCTTATCTAACACTGAAGCTTTCTTT	TRBJ1-1	NA	TRBV10-3	once
CASSGGQGTDGYTF	TGCGCCAGCAGCGGCGGACAGGGGACCGATGGCTACACCTTC	TRBJ1-2	TRBD1	TRBV5-1	NA
CASSANGQVATNEKLFF	TGTGCCAGCAGTGCAAACGGACAGGTCGCAACTAATGAAAAACTGTTTTTT	TRBJ1-4	TRBD1	TRBV6-1	NA
CASSPGQGTDTQYF	TGTGCCAGTTCGCCGGGACAGGGGACAGATACGCAGTATTTT	TRBJ2-3	TRBD1	TRBV19	NA
CAWSVTSYNEQFF	TGTGCCTGGAGTGTAACTAGTTACAATGAGCAGTTCTTC	TRBJ2-1	NA	TRBV30	NA
CASSLRLAGDDNEQYF	TGCGCCAGCAGTCTAAGACTAGCGGGGGACGACAACGAGCAGTACTTC	TRBJ2-7	TRBD2	TRBV5-1	NA
CASTQTGRNTEAFF	TGTGCCAGCACCCAGACAGGACGGAACACTGAAGCTTTCTTT	TRBJ1-1	NA	TRBV2	NA
CASSPSPGGSYEQYF	TGTGCCAGCTCACCTTCCCCAGGGGGGTCCTACGAGCAGTACTTC	TRBJ2-7	NA	TRBV18	NA
CASSMGYPGQGDEQYF	TGCGCCAGCAGCATGGGTTACCCGGGACAGGGGGACGAGCAGTACTTC	TRBJ2-7	TRBD1	TRBV5-1	NA
CSGGGLAAGSQETQYF	TGTTCCGGGGGCGGGCTAGCGGCGGGATCCCAAGAGACCCAGTACTTC	TRBJ2-5	NA	TRBV7-9	few
CASSLPGGIIETQYF	TGTGCCAGCAGCTTACCGGGGGGGATTATAGAGACCCAGTACTTC	TRBJ2-5	TRBD2	TRBV7-9	NA
CAWSVLGTGLNTEAFF	TGTGCCTGGAGTGTATTAGGGACAGGGCTTAACACTGAAGCTTTCTTT	TRBJ1-1	TRBD1	TRBV30	NA
CAWTRQPSETQYF	TGTGCCTGGACCCGACAGCCTTCGGAGACCCAGTACTTC	TRBJ2-5	NA	TRBV30	NA
CASSWGGAGATYEQYF	TGTGCCAGCAGTTGGGGGGGCGCAGGGGCAACCTACGAGCAGTACTTC	TRBJ2-7	NA	TRBV6-6	NA
CASSDRQPDSNQPQHF	TGTGCCAGCAGTGACCGACAGCCCGATAGCAATCAGCCCCAGCATTTT	TRBJ1-5	NA	TRBV6-4	NA
CASSHFAQRVTDTQYF	TGTGCCAGCAGTCACTTTGCGCAGCGGGTCACAGATACGCAGTATTTT	TRBJ2-3	NA	TRBV7-9	NA
CASSGTGTRDQPQHF	TGTGCCAGCAGTGGGACAGGGACCCGAGATCAGCCCCAGCATTTT	TRBJ1-5	TRBD1	TRBV2	NA
CASSWGPGETQYF	TGTGCCAGCAGCTGGGGGCCTGGGGAGACCCAGTACTTC	TRBJ2-5	NA	TRBV11-2	NA
CASSLGGTKTYEQYF	TGTGCCAGCAGCTTAGGGGGGACAAAGACCTACGAGCAGTACTTC	TRBJ2-7	NA	TRBV7-2	once
CSVAGWFGYTF	TGCAGCGTCGCGGGATGGTTTGGCTACACCTTC	TRBJ1-2	NA	TRBV29-1	NA
CASSFVGRGGYNEQFF	TGTGCCAGCAGCTTTGTCGGGCGGGGGGGCTACAATGAGCAGTTCTTC	TRBJ2-1	TRBD2	TRBV5-4	NA
CAWDRQGKPGYTF	TGTGCCTGGGACCGACAGGGCAAGCCTGGCTACACCTTC	TRBJ1-2	TRBD1	TRBV30	NA
CASRPFGGRDRRNEQFF	TGCGCCAGCCGTCCGTTTGGGGGACGGGACAGGAGGAATGAGCAGTTCTTC	TRBJ2-1	TRBD1	TRBV10-2	NA
CASTPIDRMWPQHF	TGTGCCAGTACCCCGATTGACAGAATGTGGCCCCAGCATTTT	TRBJ1-5	NA	TRBV19	NA
CASSPTRLTYSGANVLTF	TGTGCCAGCTCACCCACCCGACTAACTTACTCTGGGGCCAACGTCCTGACTTTC	TRBJ2-6	NA	TRBV18	NA
CASRRQQGGDGQPQHF	TGTGCCAGCAGACGGCAACAGGGGGGAGATGGTCAGCCCCAGCATTTT	TRBJ1-5	TRBD1	TRBV6-6	NA
CASSAGQGGNQPQHF	TGCGCCAGCAGCGCTGGACAGGGTGGCAATCAGCCCCAGCATTTT	TRBJ1-5	TRBD1	TRBV5-1	few
CASSFGGQRNQPQHF	TGTGCCAGCAGCTTCGGGGGGCAACGCAATCAGCCCCAGCATTTT	TRBJ1-5	NA	TRBV7-2	NA
CAWSRRTGGTDTQYF	TGTGCCTGGAGTAGACGGACAGGGGGGACAGATACGCAGTATTTT	TRBJ2-3	TRBD1	TRBV30	NA